The sequence of this TCR beta chain was determined in a study of CD8 T cells in ankylosing spondylitis. As regards this clonotype: Its antigen is as yet unknown.

Study findings and constraints: Seven to nine highly homologous variants formed a TCR beta motif that appeared characteristic of ankylosing spondylitis blood. Earlier reports found some motif variants in synovial fluid and blood in reactive arthritis. The disease-linked clones had a CD8+ phenotype and low blood frequencies.

TCR beta libraries were made by quantitative 5'-RACE with molecular barcodes. TCRdb re-derived calls from the 5' RACE reads in MiXCR, one entry per CDR3 protein. The table has over 600,000 distinct CDR3 sequences, roughly 19% seen once; the top ten hold about a fifth. CDR1 SQVTM and CDR2 ANQGSEA come from the germline V gene. Trimming cost V 2 bases and J 2 bases, with 7 bases left between them. The CDR3 is 12 residues long. The chain links TRBV29-1 to TRBJ2-7; D is unclear. This TCR derives from a male donor with ankylosing spondylitis. The sequencing input was blood, either unsorted or a sorted T cell fraction (not recorded which). The CDR3 is CSVESGTYEQYF. The CDR3 DNA sequence: TGCAGCGTTGAATCTGGAACCTACGAGCAGTACTTC.